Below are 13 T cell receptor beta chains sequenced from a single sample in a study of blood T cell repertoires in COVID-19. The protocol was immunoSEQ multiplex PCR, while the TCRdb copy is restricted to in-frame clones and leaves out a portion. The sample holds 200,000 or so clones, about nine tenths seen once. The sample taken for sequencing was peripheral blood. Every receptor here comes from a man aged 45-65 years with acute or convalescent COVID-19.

CDR3 loop: CASSASSGGSSYNEQFF. The DNA of the CDR3 is TGCGCCAGCAGCGCGTCTAGCGGGGGGAGCTCCTACAATGAGCAGTTCTTC. The rearrangement links TRBV5-1 to TRBJ2-1; 11 bases match TRBD2. There are 17 residues in the CDR3. Trimming cost V 4 bases and J 0 bases; bases outside gene matches: 6. Germline CDR1 SGHRS, CDR2 YFSETQ.

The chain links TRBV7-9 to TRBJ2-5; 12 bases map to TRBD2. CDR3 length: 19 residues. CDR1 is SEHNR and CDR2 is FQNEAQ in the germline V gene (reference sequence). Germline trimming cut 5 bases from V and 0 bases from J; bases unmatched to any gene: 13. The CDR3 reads CASSPSRRLAGAYQETQYF. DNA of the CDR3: TGTGCCAGCAGCCCCTCCCGCAGACTAGCGGGGGCGTACCAAGAGACCCAGTACTTC.

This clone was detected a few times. The CDR3 nucleotides read TGTGCTAGTGGTTTGGGAACTAGCAAACAAGAGACCCAGTACTTC. Translation: CASGLGTSKQETQYF. The chain couples TRBV12-5 to TRBJ2-5; TRBD2 is a possible D gene (6 bases). Looked up from germline, CDR1 is LGHNT and CDR2 is FRNRAP. The CDR3 is 15 residues long. V lost 1 base to trimming and J lost 2 bases, with 11 bases between them. Based on the CDR3 plus reference TRBV12-5 and TRBJ2-5, the full variable domain is DARVTQTPRHKVTEMGQEVTMRCQPILGHNTVFWYRQTMMQGLELLAYFRNRAPLDDSGMPKDRFSAEMPDATLATLKIQPSEPRDSAVYFCASGLGTSKQETQYFGPGTRLLVL.

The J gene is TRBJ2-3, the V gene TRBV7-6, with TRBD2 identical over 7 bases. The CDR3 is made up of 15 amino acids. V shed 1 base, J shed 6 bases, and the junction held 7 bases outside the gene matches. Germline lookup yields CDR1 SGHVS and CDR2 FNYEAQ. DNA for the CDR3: TGTGCCAGCAGCTTAGGGGGGACTATCTCGGATACGCAGTATTTT. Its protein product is CASSLGGTISDTQYF. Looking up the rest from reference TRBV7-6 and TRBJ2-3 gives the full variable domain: GAGVSQSPRYKVTKRGQDVALRCDPISGHVSLYWYRQALGQGPEFLTYFNYEAQQDKSGLPNDRFSAERPEGSISTLTIQRTEQRDSAMYRCASSLGGTISDTQYFGPGTRLTVL.

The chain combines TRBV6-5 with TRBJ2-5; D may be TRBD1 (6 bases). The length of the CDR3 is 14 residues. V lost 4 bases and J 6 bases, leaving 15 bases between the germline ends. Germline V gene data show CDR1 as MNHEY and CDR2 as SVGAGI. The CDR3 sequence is CASSSYDRIQTQYF. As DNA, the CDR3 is TGTGCCAGCAGTTCATATGACAGGATACAGACCCAGTACTTC.

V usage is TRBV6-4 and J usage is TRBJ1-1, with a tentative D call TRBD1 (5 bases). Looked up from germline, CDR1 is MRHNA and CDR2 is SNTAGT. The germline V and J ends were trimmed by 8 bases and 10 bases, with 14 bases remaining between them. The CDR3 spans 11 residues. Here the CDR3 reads CASGCRQGAFF. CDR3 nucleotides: TGTGCCAGCGGGTGTCGCCAGGGAGCTTTCTTT.

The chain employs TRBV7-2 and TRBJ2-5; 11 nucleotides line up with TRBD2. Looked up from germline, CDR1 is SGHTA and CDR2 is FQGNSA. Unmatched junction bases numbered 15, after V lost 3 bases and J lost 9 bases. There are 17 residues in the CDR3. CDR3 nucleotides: TGTGCCAGCAGCTTGTCCTCCGGGACTAGCGGCCAGATGTCCCAGTACTTC. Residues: CASSLSSGTSGQMSQYF.

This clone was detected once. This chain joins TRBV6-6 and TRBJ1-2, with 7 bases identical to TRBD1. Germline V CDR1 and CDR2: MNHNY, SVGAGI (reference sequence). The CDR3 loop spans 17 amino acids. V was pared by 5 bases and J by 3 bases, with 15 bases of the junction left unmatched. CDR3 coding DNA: TGTGCCAGCAGTCTTAGGACAGGTGACGCCAGGGACTATGGCTACACCTTC. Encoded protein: CASSLRTGDARDYGYTF.

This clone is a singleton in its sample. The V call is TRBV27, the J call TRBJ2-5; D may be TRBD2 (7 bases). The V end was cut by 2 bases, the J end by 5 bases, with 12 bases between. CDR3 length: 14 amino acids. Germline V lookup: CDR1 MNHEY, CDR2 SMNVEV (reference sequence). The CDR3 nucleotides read TGTGCCAGCAGTTTAGCGGGGGCCCAGGAGACCCAGTACTTC. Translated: CASSLAGAQETQYF.

Here the CDR3 DNA reads TGTGCCAGTAGTATAGGAGTCCTAAACACTGAAGCTTTCTTT. This sequence encodes CASSIGVLNTEAFF. This rearrangement joins TRBV19 to TRBJ1-1, with no clear D. V lost 1 base and J lost 2, with 8 bases in between. Germline-derived CDR1 and CDR2 are LNHDA and SQIVND (reference sequence). The CDR3 is made up of 14 amino acids.

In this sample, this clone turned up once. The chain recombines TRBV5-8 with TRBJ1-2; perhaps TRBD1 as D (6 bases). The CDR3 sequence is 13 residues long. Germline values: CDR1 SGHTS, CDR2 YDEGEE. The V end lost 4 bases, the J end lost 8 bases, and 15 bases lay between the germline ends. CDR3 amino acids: CASSVLTGSGYTF. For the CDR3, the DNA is TGTGCCAGCAGCGTACTCACAGGGTCCGGCTACACCTTC.

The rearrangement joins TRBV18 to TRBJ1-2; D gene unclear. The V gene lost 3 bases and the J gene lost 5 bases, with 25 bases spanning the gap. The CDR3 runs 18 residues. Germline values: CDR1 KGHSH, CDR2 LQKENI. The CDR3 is CASSPRVSGSTTSYGYTF. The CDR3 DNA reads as TGTGCCAGCTCACCTCGGGTCTCCGGGTCCACGACGTCATATGGCTACACCTTC.

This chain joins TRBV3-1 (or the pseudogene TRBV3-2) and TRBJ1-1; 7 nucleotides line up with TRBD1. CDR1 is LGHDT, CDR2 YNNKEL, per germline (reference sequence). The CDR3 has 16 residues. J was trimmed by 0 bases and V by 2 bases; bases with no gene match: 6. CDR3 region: CASSQPGQLLNTEAFF. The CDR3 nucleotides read TGTGCCAGCAGCCAACCGGGACAGCTCTTGAACACTGAAGCTTTCTTT.